The entry that follows covers one T cell receptor (beta chain) sequence. Using immunoSEQ multiplex PCR, the repertoire was profiled, and TCRdb retains in-frame clones only, with some absent. The sample lists 200,000 or so clones, around 84% occurring once. The data stem from a study of blood T cell repertoires in COVID-19. The CDR3 sequence is 14 residues long. Germline V gives CDR1 SGHVS, CDR2 FQNEAQ. The germline V and J ends were trimmed by 2 bases and 1 base, with 7 bases remaining between them. The rearrangement uses TRBV7-8 and TRBJ2-3, with unresolved D. The sequence was obtained from a human donor in a cohort sampled during active COVID-19. The sample taken for sequencing was peripheral blood. In DNA, the CDR3 is TGTGCCAGCAGCTTATTCACGGGCACAGATACGCAGTATTTT. It encodes CASSLFTGTDTQYF. Drawing the rest from reference TRBV7-8 and TRBJ2-3, the complete variable domain is GAGVSQSPRYKVAKRGQDVALRCDPISGHVSLFWYQQALGQGPEFLTYFQNEAQLDKSGLPSDRFFAERPEGSVSTLKIQRTQQEDSAVYLCASSLFTGTDTQYFGPGTRLTVL.